The 29 T cell receptor beta chains given below trace back to one sample, sequenced in a study of OX40 agonist ivuxolimab in advanced cancers. Libraries were constructed by the immunoSEQ multiplex PCR assay. The table comes from immuneACCESS by way of TCRdb, which keeps in-frame sequences with V and J called. Part of the clones is missing from these tables; in studies checked, under half for an unresolved V gene and the rest for unknown reasons. The table for this sample lists about 51,000 clones; 65% to 85% of them were counted only once. Around 2% of the sample comes from the top ten. This specimen consisted of CD4+ or CD8+ T cells sorted from blood, obtained in a trial of the OX40 agonist ivuxolimab. The receptors come from an adult with an advanced solid tumor such as melanoma, head and neck, liver or kidney cancer.

This clone came up once. This rearrangement joins TRBV6-1 to TRBJ1-1; possibly TRBD1 for D (5 bases). The V end was cut by 7 bases, the J end by 0 bases, with 12 bases between. Germline V CDR1 and CDR2: MNHNS, SASEGT. CDR3 length equals 14 residues. The CDR3 coding sequence is TGTGCCAGCACTCTGGGACCTATGAACACTGAAGCTTTCTTT. It codes for CASTLGPMNTEAFF.

V and J are TRBV9 and TRBJ2-1; D perhaps matches TRBD1 (6 bases). Germline assignment: CDR1 SGDLS and CDR2 YYNGEE. This CDR3 comprises 12 residues. Trimming removed 8 bases at V and 5 bases at J, with 11 bases between. DNA for the CDR3: TGTGCCAGTGGGCAGGGGCACAATGAGCAGTTCTTC. Protein product: CASGQGHNEQFF.

This chain connects TRBV7-2 to TRBJ2-1, with TRBD2 identical over 11 bases. V shed 1 base and J 6 bases; nucleotides not matched to a gene: 2. The germline V gene has CDR1 SGHTA and CDR2 FQGNSA. The CDR3 is made up of 15 amino acids. The CDR3 reads CASSLGSGRANEQFF. In DNA form, the CDR3 reads TGTGCCAGCAGCTTAGGTAGCGGGAGGGCCAATGAGCAGTTCTTC.

This clone has just one count. The CDR3 coding sequence is TGTGCCAGCATCACGAAGGGGAACTATGGCTACACCTTC. Translated: CASITKGNYGYTF. The chain uses TRBV5-5 and TRBJ1-2, with a weak D call TRBD1 (5 bases). Trimming shortened V by 6 bases and J by 2 bases, and 11 bases separated the two germline ends. The CDR3 length is 13 residues. In germline, CDR1 is SGHKS, CDR2 YYEKEE (reference sequence). The full variable domain, rest sourced from reference TRBV5-5 and TRBJ1-2, is DAGVTQSPTHLIKTRGQQVTLRCSPISGHKSVSWYQQVLGQGPQFIFQYYEKEERGRGNFPDRFSARQFPNYSSELNVNALLLGDSALYLCASITKGNYGYTFGSGTRLTVV.

The chain carries TRBV10-3 and TRBJ2-1; D possibly corresponds to TRBD1 (6 bases). Trimming removed 6 bases from V and 0 bases from J, with 24 bases in between. Germline V CDR1 and CDR2: ENHRY, SYGVKD. This CDR3 has 19 residues. CDR3 loop: CAIRSMGYDRPLSYNEQFF. The CDR3 bases are TGTGCCATCAGATCCATGGGCTACGACAGGCCCCTCTCCTACAATGAGCAGTTCTTC.

The J gene is TRBJ1-2, the V gene TRBV4-2; D gene unclear. The CDR3 consists of 15 residues. V lost 0 bases, J lost 4 bases, and 12 bases lay in between. From germline, CDR1 is LGHNA and CDR2 YNFKEQ. The CDR3 DNA reads as TGTGCCAGCAGCCAAGAACAACGCGGCTCCTATGGCTACACCTTC. Its protein is CASSQEQRGSYGYTF.

This clone was observed once. This chain joins TRBV6-1 and TRBJ2-3; D uncertain. CDR1 MNHNS and CDR2 SASEGT come from the germline V gene. With 6 bases removed from V and 9 bases from J, the gap between germline ends came to 13 bases. The length of the CDR3 is 12 residues. The CDR3 region is CASSRALGTQYF. For the CDR3, the DNA is TGTGCCAGCAGCCGGGCCCTAGGGACGCAGTATTTT.

The chain recombines TRBV28 with TRBJ2-2, with D tentatively TRBD2 (6 bases). The ends were cut back, 5 bases at V and 3 bases at J, with 10 bases in the middle. This CDR3 is built from 14 residues. The germline V gene has CDR1 MDHEN and CDR2 SYDVKM. DNA of the CDR3: TGTGCCAGCAGTCGCCTAGCGTACACCGGGGAGCTGTTTTTT. Amino acids: CASSRLAYTGELFF.

The rearrangement links TRBV11-3 to TRBJ2-7; the D is unclear. Between the trimmed V and J ends, which lost 6 bases and 7 bases, there was a span of 16 bases. The CDR3 loop spans 13 amino acids. Germline loops: CDR1 SGHNT, CDR2 YENEEA. The CDR3 bases are TGTGCCAGCAGTTCCCGCCAATCTCGGGAGCAGTACTTC. As protein: CASSSRQSREQYF.

J is TRBJ1-4 and V is TRBV18; 7 nucleotides align to TRBD1. This CDR3 has 15 amino acids. CDR1 KGHSH and CDR2 LQKENI come from the germline V gene. The trim removed 6 bases at V and 4 bases at J, leaving 8 bases unmatched. CDR3 residues: CASSQSQGDNEKLFF. The CDR3 bases are TGTGCCAGCTCCCAAAGCCAGGGGGATAATGAAAAACTGTTTTTT.

The chain recombines TRBV28 with TRBJ2-1, with D tentatively TRBD1 (5 bases). Germline values: CDR1 MDHEN, CDR2 SYDVKM. V lost 2 bases, J lost 9 bases, and 17 bases lay in between. The CDR3 runs 15 residues. In DNA form, the CDR3 reads TGTGCCAGCAGTTTAATAACTGTTATAAGGGGTGAGCAGTTCTTC. It translates to CASSLITVIRGEQFF.

V is TRBV11-2 and J is TRBJ2-1; the D call may be TRBD1 or TRBD2 (6 bases each). The length of the CDR3 is 15 residues. Per the germline V gene, CDR1 is SGHAT and CDR2 is FQNNGV. The V gene lost 0 bases and the J gene lost 7 bases, with 13 bases spanning the gap. The CDR3 protein is CASSLEGGTINEQFF. The CDR3 DNA sequence: TGTGCCAGCAGCTTAGAGGGCGGGACAATAAATGAGCAGTTCTTC.

The rearrangement joins TRBV5-5 to TRBJ2-1; the D gene is possibly TRBD1 (6 bases). Germline CDR1 is SGHKS and CDR2 is YYEKEE (reference sequence). Trimming cost V 4 bases and J 2 bases, with 19 bases left between them. CDR3 length: 17 residues. CDR3 nucleotides: TGTGCCAGCAGCATCCGAGAAACTAGGGACACCTACAATGAGCAGTTCTTC. It yields the protein CASSIRETRDTYNEQFF.

This clone appeared a few times. The chain joins TRBV7-6 to TRBJ2-7, with D possibly TRBD1 on 5 matching bases. Germline V gene lookup returns CDR1 SGHVS and CDR2 FNYEAQ. This CDR3 is 15 amino acids long. Trimming removed 5 bases at V and 2 bases at J, with 16 bases between. The CDR3 DNA is TGTGCCAGCAGCCCAACTACAGGCCGACCCTACGAGCAGTACTTC. Translation gives CASSPTTGRPYEQYF.

In regard to this clone: Within the sample, other DNA sequences also encode this same CDR3. The rearrangement joins TRBV5-1 to TRBJ2-2; TRBD1 matches at 11 bases. From germline, CDR1 is SGHRS and CDR2 YFSETQ. The CDR3 is made up of 15 amino acids. The V and J ends lost 3 bases and 5 bases, in that order; junction bases with no gene match: 3. The CDR3 protein is CASSYRDRGTGELFF. The DNA for the CDR3 is TGCGCCAGCAGCTACCGGGACAGGGGGACCGGGGAGCTGTTTTTT.

The chain carries TRBV11-2 and TRBJ2-3, with D perhaps matching TRBD2 (7 bases). Germline-derived CDR1 and CDR2 are SGHAT and FQNNGV. Trimming took off 5 bases at V and 4 bases at J, with 16 bases between the two ends. The CDR3 spans 15 residues. The CDR3 DNA follows: TGTGCCAGCAGCAGGGGGGGGAGGTCCCCAGATACGCAGTATTTT. Its translation is CASSRGGRSPDTQYF.

The J gene is TRBJ1-4, the V gene TRBV10-3, with 8 bases that match TRBD1. CDR1 ENHRY and CDR2 SYGVKD come from the germline V gene. Trimming at V came to 6 bases and at J to 8 bases, leaving 14 bases not matched to a gene. This CDR3 spans 16 amino acids. CDR3 protein: CAISDAIQGAGEKLFF. Here the CDR3 DNA reads TGTGCCATCAGCGATGCGATTCAGGGGGCCGGCGAAAAACTGTTTTTT.

V gene TRBV5-1 combines with J gene TRBJ1-1; 8 positions match TRBD1. The V segment lost 4 bases and the J segment 6 bases; nucleotides outside the gene matches: 11. Germline CDR1 and CDR2: SGHRS and YFSETQ. The CDR3 sequence is 15 residues long. In nucleotides, the CDR3 is TGCGCCAGCAGCAGGACAGGGTTGACGTGGGCTGAAGCTTTCTTT. It specifies CASSRTGLTWAEAFF.

V usage is TRBV5-1 and J usage is TRBJ1-1; 7 bases are a match to TRBD1. Germline CDR1 SGHRS, CDR2 YFSETQ. The CDR3 extends over 17 amino acids. V lost 0 bases to trimming and J lost 6 bases; unmatched junction nucleotides: 14. The CDR3 reads CASSLVLGSTGEAEAFF. The DNA for the CDR3 is TGCGCCAGCAGCTTGGTGCTGGGGAGTACAGGGGAAGCTGAAGCTTTCTTT.

This clone was observed a handful of times. This rearrangement joins TRBV4-1 to TRBJ1-1; D is undetermined. V dropped 6 bases and J dropped 6 bases, with 17 bases sitting between them. Germline assignment: CDR1 MGHRA and CDR2 YSYEKL. The CDR3 sequence is 14 residues long. The CDR3 DNA follows: TGCGCCAGCAGTCTCTTATACGTGGGTTCTGAAGCTTTCTTT. It translates to CASSLLYVGSEAFF.

The chain links TRBV28 to TRBJ2-1; D is uncertain. Germline lookup yields CDR1 MDHEN and CDR2 SYDVKM. V lost 5 bases and J 0 bases, leaving 8 bases between the germline ends. The CDR3 has 14 residues. This CDR3 is CASSTRASYNEQFF. The CDR3, as DNA: TGTGCCAGCAGTACCCGGGCCTCCTACAATGAGCAGTTCTTC.

This rearrangement joins TRBV18 to TRBJ1-2; D perhaps matches TRBD1 (5 bases). Looked up from germline, CDR1 is KGHSH and CDR2 is LQKENI. This CDR3 contains 14 residues. Deletions cut 4 bases from V and 6 bases from J, with 15 bases between. The CDR3 bases are TGTGCCAGCTCACTCAACGGGGACCGAGATGGCTACACCTTC. Amino acid sequence: CASSLNGDRDGYTF.

The chain employs TRBV30 and TRBJ1-2, with a tentative D call TRBD1 (6 bases). Germline CDR1 GTSNPN, CDR2 SVGIG (reference sequence). Trimming took off 0 bases at V and 4 bases at J, with 15 bases between the two ends. CDR3 length: 15 amino acids. CDR3 in amino acids: CAWSVESGAGYGYTF. The CDR3 DNA sequence: TGTGCCTGGAGTGTTGAATCAGGGGCCGGCTATGGCTACACCTTC.

This clone was detected only a few times. V gene TRBV15 combines with J gene TRBJ2-5; D is unclear. Germline CDR1 is LNHNV and CDR2 is YYDKDF (reference sequence). This CDR3 is built from 13 residues. V gave up 0 bases and J gave up 5 bases, with 7 bases separating them. CDR3 sequence (DNA): TGTGCCACCAGCAGAGACCTTGGGGAGACCCAGTACTTC. This codes for CATSRDLGETQYF.

The V and J genes are TRBV7-2 and TRBJ2-2; D unresolved. V shed 4 bases and J shed 9 bases, with 9 bases lying between them. The CDR3 runs 12 residues. The germline CDR1 and CDR2 sequences are SGHTA and FQGNSA. The CDR3 region has the DNA TGTGCCAGCAGCTGGTTATTTAGGGAGCTGTTTTTT. It translates to CASSWLFRELFF.

This clone ranks as medium-sized. The gene calls are TRBV5-1 and TRBJ1-4; the match to TRBD1 covers 11 bases. CDR3 length: 18 residues. The germline V gene encodes CDR1 SGHRS and CDR2 YFSETQ. Trimming took 0 bases from V and 6 from J; bases not matched to a gene: 10. The CDR3 DNA reads as TGCGCCAGCAGCTTGGGGAAGGACAGGGGGCGTCTGGATGAAAAACTGTTTTTT. The encoded protein is CASSLGKDRGRLDEKLFF.

V and J are TRBV9 and TRBJ2-1, with a weak D call TRBD2 (6 bases). CDR1 is SGDLS, CDR2 YYNGEE, per germline. The germline V and J ends were trimmed by 1 base and 0 bases, with 11 bases remaining between them. This CDR3 contains 16 residues. CDR3: CASSVRAGSSYNEQFF. The CDR3 region has the DNA TGTGCCAGCAGCGTACGGGCGGGAAGCTCCTACAATGAGCAGTTCTTC. Based on the CDR3 plus reference TRBV9 and TRBJ2-1, the full variable domain is DSGVTQTPKHLITATGQRVTLRCSPRSGDLSVYWYQQSLDQGLQFLIQYYNGEERAKGNILERFSAQQFPDLHSELNLSSLELGDSALYFCASSVRAGSSYNEQFFGPGTRLTVL.

The rearrangement links TRBV5-3 to TRBJ1-4; D possibly corresponds to TRBD1 (5 bases). TRBV5-3 is identified as an open reading frame with a role that is uncertain. V dropped 0 bases and J dropped 12 bases, with 18 bases sitting between them. The CDR3 has 15 amino acids. The CDR3 sequence is CARSLEADFGGELFF. The CDR3 nucleotides read TGTGCCAGAAGCTTGGAGGCAGACTTTGGGGGAGAACTGTTTTTT.

V is TRBV15 and J is TRBJ1-6, with TRBD1 matching 7 bases. Germline CDR1 LNHNV, CDR2 YYDKDF (reference sequence). Trimming removed 5 bases from V and 0 bases from J; junction bases left unmatched: 10. This CDR3 spans 18 amino acids. The CDR3 loop is CATSARTGSSSYNSPLHF. The CDR3 coding sequence is TGTGCCACCAGCGCTCGGACAGGATCGAGCTCCTATAATTCACCCCTCCACTTT. The variable domain in full, with the rest retrieved from reference TRBV15 and TRBJ1-6, is DAMVIQNPRYQVTQFGKPVTLSCSQTLNHNVMYWYQQKSSQAPKLLFHYYDKDFNNEADTPDNFQSRRPNTSFCFLDIRSPGLGDTAMYLCATSARTGSSSYNSPLHFGNGTRLTVT.